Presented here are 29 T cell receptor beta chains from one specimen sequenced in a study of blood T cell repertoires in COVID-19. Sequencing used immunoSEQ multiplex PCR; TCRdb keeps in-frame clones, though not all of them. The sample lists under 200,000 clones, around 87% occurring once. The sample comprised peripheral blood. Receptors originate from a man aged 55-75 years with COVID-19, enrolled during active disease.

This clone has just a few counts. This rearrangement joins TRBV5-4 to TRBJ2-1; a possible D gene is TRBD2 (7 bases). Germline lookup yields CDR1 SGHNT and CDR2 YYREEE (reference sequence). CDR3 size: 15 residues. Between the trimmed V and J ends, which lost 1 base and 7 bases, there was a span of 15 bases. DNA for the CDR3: TGTGCCAGCAGCTTGATGGGGGGGCCGGAGAATGAGCAGTTCTTC. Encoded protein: CASSLMGGPENEQFF.

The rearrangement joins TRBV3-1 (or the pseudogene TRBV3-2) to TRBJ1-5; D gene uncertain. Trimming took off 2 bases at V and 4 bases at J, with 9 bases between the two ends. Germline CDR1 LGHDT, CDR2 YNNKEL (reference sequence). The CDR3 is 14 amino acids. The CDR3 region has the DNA TGTGCCAGCAGCCAAAGTGGCCTTAATCAGCCCCAGCATTTT. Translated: CASSQSGLNQPQHF.

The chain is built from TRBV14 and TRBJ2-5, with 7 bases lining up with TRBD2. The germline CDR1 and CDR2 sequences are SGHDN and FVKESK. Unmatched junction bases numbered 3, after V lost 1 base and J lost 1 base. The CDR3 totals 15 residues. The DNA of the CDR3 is TGTGCCAGCAGCCAAGGACGGGGGGTCCAAGAGACCCAGTACTTC. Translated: CASSQGRGVQETQYF. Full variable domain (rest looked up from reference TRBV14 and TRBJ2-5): EAGVTQFPSHSVIEKGQTVTLRCDPISGHDNLYWYRRVMGKEIKFLLHFVKESKQDESGMPNNRFLAERTGGTYSTLKVQPAELEDSGVYFCASSQGRGVQETQYFGPGTRLLVL.

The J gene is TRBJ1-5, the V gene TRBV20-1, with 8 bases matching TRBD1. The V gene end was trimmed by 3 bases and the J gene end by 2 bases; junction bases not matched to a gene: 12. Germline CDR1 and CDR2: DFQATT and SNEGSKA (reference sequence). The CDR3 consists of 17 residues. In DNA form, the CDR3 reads TGCAGTGCTAGTCCGGGACAGGTGGTTACGGGCAATCAGCCCCAGCATTTT. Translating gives CSASPGQVVTGNQPQHF.

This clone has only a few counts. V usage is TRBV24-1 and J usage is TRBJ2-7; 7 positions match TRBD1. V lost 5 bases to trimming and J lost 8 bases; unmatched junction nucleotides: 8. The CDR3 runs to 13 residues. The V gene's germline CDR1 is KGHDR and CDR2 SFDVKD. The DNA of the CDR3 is TGTGCCACCAGTGTTGGGGACAGCCCCCAGCAGTACTTC. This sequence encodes CATSVGDSPQQYF.

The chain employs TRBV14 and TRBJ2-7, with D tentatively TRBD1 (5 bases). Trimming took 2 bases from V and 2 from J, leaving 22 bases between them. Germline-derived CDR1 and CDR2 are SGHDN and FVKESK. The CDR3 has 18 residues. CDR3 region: CASSQNYYDTGFTYEQYF. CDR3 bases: TGTGCCAGCAGCCAAAATTATTATGACACAGGATTTACCTACGAGCAGTACTTC.

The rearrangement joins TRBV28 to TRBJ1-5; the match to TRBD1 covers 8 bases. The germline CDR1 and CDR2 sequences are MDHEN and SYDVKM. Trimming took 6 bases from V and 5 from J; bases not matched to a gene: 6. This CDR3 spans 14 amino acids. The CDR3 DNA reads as TGTGCCAGCAGCCGACAGGGGAGTTATCAGCCCCAGCATTTT. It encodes CASSRQGSYQPQHF.

The DNA for the CDR3 is TGTGCCACCAGGCCTGACTCGGTAGGACTAGGGTACTTC. Translation: CATRPDSVGLGYF. This chain joins TRBV15 and TRBJ2-4; TRBD2 agrees at 7 bases. CDR3 length: 13 amino acids. CDR1 is LNHNV, CDR2 YYDKDF, per germline (reference sequence). Unmatched junction bases numbered 14, after V lost 6 bases and J lost 15 bases.

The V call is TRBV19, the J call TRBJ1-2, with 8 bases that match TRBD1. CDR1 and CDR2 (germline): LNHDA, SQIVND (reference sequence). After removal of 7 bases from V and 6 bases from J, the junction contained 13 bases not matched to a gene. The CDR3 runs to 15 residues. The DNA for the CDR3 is TGTGCCAGTATCCCATCAGGGGGCAATCTCCATGGCTACACCTTC. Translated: CASIPSGGNLHGYTF.

The CDR3 spells CASLTAYNEQFF. The CDR3 region has the DNA TGTGCCAGCTTGACAGCCTACAATGAGCAGTTCTTC. J is TRBJ2-1 and V is TRBV6-5; maybe TRBD1 (5 bases). Germline lookup yields CDR1 MNHEY and CDR2 SVGAGI. The CDR3 totals 12 residues. The V gene lost 8 bases and the J gene lost 2 bases, with 7 bases spanning the gap.

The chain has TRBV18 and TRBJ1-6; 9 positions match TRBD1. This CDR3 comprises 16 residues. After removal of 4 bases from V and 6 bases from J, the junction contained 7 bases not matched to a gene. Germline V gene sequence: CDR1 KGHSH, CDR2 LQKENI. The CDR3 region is CASSRDRASSNSPLHF. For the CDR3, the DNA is TGTGCCAGCTCACGGGACAGGGCTTCTTCTAATTCACCCCTCCACTTT.

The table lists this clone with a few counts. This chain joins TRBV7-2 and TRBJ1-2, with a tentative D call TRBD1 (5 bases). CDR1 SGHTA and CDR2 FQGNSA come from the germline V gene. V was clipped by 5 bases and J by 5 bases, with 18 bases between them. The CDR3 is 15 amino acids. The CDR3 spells CASSQSTPGGYGYTF. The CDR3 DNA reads TGTGCCAGCAGCCAATCAACGCCGGGGGGTTATGGCTACACCTTC.

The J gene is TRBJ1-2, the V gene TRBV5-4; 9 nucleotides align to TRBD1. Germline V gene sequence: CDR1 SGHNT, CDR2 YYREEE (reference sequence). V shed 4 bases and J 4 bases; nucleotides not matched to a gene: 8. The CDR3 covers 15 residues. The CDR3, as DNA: TGTGCCAGCAGCCACGGAGGGACAGGGATCTATGGCTACACCTTC. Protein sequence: CASSHGGTGIYGYTF.

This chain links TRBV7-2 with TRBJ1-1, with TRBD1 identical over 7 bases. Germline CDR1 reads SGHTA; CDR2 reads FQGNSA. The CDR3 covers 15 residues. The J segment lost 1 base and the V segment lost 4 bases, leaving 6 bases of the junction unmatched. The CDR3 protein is CASSSKGQPNTEAFF. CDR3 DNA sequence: TGTGCCAGCAGCTCGAAGGGACAGCCGAACACTGAAGCTTTCTTT.

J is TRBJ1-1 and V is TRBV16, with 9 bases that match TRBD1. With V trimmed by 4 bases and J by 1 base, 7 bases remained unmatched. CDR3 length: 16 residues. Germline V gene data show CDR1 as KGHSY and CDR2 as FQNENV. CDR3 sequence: CASSLKTGGGNTEAFF. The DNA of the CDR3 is TGTGCCAGCAGCCTGAAAACAGGGGGCGGGAACACTGAAGCTTTCTTT. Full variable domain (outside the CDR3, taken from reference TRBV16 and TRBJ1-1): GEEVAQTPKHLVRGEGQKAKLYCAPIKGHSYVFWYQQVLKNEFKFLISFQNENVFDETGMPKERFSAKCLPNSPCSLEIQATKLEDSAVYFCASSLKTGGGNTEAFFGQGTRLTVV.

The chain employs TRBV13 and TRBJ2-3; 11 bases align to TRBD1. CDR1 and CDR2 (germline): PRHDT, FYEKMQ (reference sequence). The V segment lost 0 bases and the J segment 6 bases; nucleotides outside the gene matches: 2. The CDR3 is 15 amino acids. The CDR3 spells CASSLGRTGGDTQYF. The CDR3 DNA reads TGTGCCAGCAGCTTAGGCCGGACAGGGGGCGATACGCAGTATTTT.

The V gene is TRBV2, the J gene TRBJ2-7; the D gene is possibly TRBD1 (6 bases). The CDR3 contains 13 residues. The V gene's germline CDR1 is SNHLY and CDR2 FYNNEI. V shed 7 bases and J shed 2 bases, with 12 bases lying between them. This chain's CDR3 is CASKNRATYEQYF. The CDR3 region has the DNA TGTGCCAGCAAAAACAGGGCCACCTACGAGCAGTACTTC. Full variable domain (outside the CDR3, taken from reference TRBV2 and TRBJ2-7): EPEVTQTPSHQVTQMGQEVILRCVPISNHLYFYWYRQILGQKVEFLVSFYNNEISEKSEIFDDQFSVERPDGSNFTLKIRSTKLEDSAMYFCASKNRATYEQYFGPGTRLTVT.

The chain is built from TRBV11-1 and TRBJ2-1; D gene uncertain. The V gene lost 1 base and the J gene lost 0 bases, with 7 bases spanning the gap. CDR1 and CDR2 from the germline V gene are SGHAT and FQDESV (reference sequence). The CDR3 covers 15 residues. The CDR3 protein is CASSLGPSSYNEQFF. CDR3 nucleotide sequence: TGTGCCAGCAGCTTAGGCCCGAGCTCCTACAATGAGCAGTTCTTC.

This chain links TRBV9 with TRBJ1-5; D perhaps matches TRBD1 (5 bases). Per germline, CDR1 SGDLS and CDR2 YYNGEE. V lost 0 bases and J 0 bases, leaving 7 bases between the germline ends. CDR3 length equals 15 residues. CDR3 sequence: CASSVGTLSNQPQHF. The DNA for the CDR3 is TGTGCCAGCAGCGTAGGGACACTTAGCAATCAGCCCCAGCATTTT.

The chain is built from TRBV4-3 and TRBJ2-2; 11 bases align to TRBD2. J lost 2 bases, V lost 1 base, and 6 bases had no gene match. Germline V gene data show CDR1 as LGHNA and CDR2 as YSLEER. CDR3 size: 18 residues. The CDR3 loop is CASSQGGLAGGNTGELFF. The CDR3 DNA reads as TGCGCCAGCAGCCAAGGGGGCCTAGCGGGAGGAAACACCGGGGAGCTGTTTTTT.

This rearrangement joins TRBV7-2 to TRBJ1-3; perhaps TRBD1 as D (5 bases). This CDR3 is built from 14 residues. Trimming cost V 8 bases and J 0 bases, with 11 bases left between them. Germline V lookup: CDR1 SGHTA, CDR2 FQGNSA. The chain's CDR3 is CASAGGISGNTIYF. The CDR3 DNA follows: TGTGCCAGCGCGGGGGGGATCTCTGGAAACACCATATATTTT.

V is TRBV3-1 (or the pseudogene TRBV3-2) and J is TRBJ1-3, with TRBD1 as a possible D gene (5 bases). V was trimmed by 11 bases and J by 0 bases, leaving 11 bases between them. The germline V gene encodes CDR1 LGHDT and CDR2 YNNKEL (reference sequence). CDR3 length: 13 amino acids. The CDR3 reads CAAGGASGNTIYF. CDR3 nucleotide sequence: TGTGCCGCCGGCGGGGCCTCTGGAAACACCATATATTTT.

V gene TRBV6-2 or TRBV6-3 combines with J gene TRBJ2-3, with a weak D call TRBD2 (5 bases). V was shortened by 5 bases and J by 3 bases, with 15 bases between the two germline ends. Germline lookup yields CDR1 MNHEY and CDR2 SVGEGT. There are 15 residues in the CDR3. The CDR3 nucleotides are TGTGCCAGCAGTACTCCGGGATTAGGTACAGATACGCAGTATTTT. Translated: CASSTPGLGTDTQYF.

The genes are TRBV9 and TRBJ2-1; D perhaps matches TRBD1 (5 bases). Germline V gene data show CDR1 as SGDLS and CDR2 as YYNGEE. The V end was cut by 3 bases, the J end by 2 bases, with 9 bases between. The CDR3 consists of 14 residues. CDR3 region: CASSARTTYNEQFF. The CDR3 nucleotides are TGTGCCAGCAGCGCCCGGACAACCTACAATGAGCAGTTCTTC.

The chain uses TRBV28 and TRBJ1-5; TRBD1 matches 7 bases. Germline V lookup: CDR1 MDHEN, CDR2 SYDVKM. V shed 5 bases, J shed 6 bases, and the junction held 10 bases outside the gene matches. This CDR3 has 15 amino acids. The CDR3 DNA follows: TGTGCCAGCAGTCACCCGACAGGGAAAGGTCAGCCCCAGCATTTT. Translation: CASSHPTGKGQPQHF.

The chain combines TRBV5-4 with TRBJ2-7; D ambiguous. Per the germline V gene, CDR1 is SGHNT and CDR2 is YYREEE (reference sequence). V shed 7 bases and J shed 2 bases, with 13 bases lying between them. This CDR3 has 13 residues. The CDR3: CASSQDQAYEQYF. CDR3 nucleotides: TGTGCCAGCTCGCAGGATCAGGCCTACGAGCAGTACTTC.

CDR3 sequence reads: CSVEGDREFNYGYTF. CDR3 sequence (DNA): TGCAGCGTTGAGGGGGACAGGGAGTTTAACTATGGCTACACCTTC. V gene TRBV29-1 combines with J gene TRBJ1-2, with 9 bases that match TRBD1. This CDR3 is 15 amino acids long. Germline CDR1 is SQVTM and CDR2 is ANQGSEA. V lost 3 bases and J lost 1; bases outside the gene matches: 6.

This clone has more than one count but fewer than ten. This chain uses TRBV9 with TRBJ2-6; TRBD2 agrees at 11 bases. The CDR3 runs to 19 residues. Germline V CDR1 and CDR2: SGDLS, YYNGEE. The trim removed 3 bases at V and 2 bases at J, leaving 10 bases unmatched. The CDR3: CASSENRLAGTPGANVLTF. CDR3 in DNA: TGTGCCAGCAGCGAGAATCGACTAGCGGGGACACCTGGGGCCAACGTCCTGACTTTC.

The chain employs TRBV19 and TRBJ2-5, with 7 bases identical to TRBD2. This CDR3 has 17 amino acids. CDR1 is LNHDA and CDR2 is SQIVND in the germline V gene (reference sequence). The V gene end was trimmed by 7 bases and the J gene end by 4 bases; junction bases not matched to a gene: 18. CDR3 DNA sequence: TGTGCCAGTATGGCGGGGCGGGAGCGTAGTTCTGGAGAGACCCAGTACTTC. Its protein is CASMAGRERSSGETQYF.